This T cell receptor beta chain was found in a study of cytomegalovirus exposure and HLA in healthy donors. The PCR was carried out with 60 Vbeta primers and 13 Jbeta primers. Sequencing used immunoSEQ multiplex PCR; TCRdb keeps in-frame clones, though not all of them. The sample holds fewer than 150,000 clones, roughly 68% seen once. V trimming: 7 bases; J trimming: 6 bases; junction bases outside the gene matches: 3. The length of the CDR3 is 11 residues. From germline, CDR1 is DFQATT and CDR2 SNEGSKA (reference sequence). This receptor was obtained from a woman between 50 and 59 years old in good health and CMV-seropositive. The sequenced material came from PBMCs. The chain carries TRBV20-1 and TRBJ2-1; 7 bases line up with TRBD2. In DNA, the CDR3 is TGCAGTGTTCCGGGGGGCAATGAGCAGTTCTTC. Translating gives CSVPGGNEQFF.